A selection of T cell receptor beta chains follows, all from one sample in a study of blood T cell repertoires in COVID-19. Sequencing used immunoSEQ multiplex PCR; TCRdb keeps in-frame clones, though not all of them. The sample has approximately 220,000 clones, around 84% seen once. The sample comprised peripheral blood. The receptors stem from a woman aged 60 to 75 who had recovered from COVID-19. The CDR3 runs from the conserved cysteine through the conserved F or W. D genes are given only for firm matches. Clone size is stated in some rows and not others, as once, few, many or a class when expanded.

cdr3_nt: TGCGCCAGCAGCCGGCGACTAGCGGAGTACCAAGAGACCCAGTACTTC
cdr3_aa: CASSRRLAEYQETQYF
clone_size: -
j_call: TRBJ2-5
d_call: TRBD2
v_call: TRBV4-1

cdr3_nt: TGTGCCAGCAGATCAAGGGCTAGCGGAACGAACACCGGGGAGCTGTTTTTT
cdr3_aa: CASRSRASGTNTGELFF
clone_size: -
j_call: TRBJ2-2
d_call: TRBD2
v_call: TRBV7-6

cdr3_nt: TGTGCCAGCAGCCCGCAGGACACCGGGGAGCTGTTTTTT
cdr3_aa: CASSPQDTGELFF
clone_size: -
j_call: TRBJ2-2
d_call: -
v_call: TRBV7-2

cdr3_nt: TGTGCCAGCAGTGGGCGGGGCAGAGGAACAGATACGCAGTATTTT
cdr3_aa: CASSGRGRGTDTQYF
clone_size: -
j_call: TRBJ2-3
d_call: -
v_call: TRBV2

cdr3_nt: TGCGCCCGCAGCCTCACGGGGACTAGCGGGGGGGCTAAGTTCTTC
cdr3_aa: CARSLTGTSGGAKFF
clone_size: -
j_call: TRBJ2-1
d_call: TRBD2
v_call: TRBV5-1

cdr3_nt: TGTGCCAGCAGCCCTCGGATCGGGGGGTACAATGAGCAGTTCTTC
cdr3_aa: CASSPRIGGYNEQFF
clone_size: -
j_call: TRBJ2-1
d_call: TRBD2
v_call: TRBV7-9

cdr3_nt: TGTGCCAGCAGCTTAGAATCGGACAGATACTATAATTCACCCCTCCACTTT
cdr3_aa: CASSLESDRYYNSPLHF
clone_size: once
j_call: TRBJ1-6
d_call: -
v_call: TRBV11-3

cdr3_nt: TGCGCCAGCAGCCAAGAAGGGGACAGCCTCTATGGCTACACCTTC
cdr3_aa: CASSQEGDSLYGYTF
clone_size: -
j_call: TRBJ1-2
d_call: TRBD1
v_call: TRBV4-1

cdr3_nt: TGTGCCAGCAATGTGCTGACAGGACTCTACGAGCAGTACTTC
cdr3_aa: CASNVLTGLYEQYF
clone_size: -
j_call: TRBJ2-7
d_call: -
v_call: TRBV25-1

cdr3_nt: TGTGCCAGTAGTACAGCAGGGGGATCCTTTGGAAACACCATATATTTT
cdr3_aa: CASSTAGGSFGNTIYF
clone_size: -
j_call: TRBJ1-3
d_call: TRBD1
v_call: TRBV19

cdr3_nt: TGTGCCAGCAGCGTACTAGCGGGGGGGCAAGAGACCCAGTACTTC
cdr3_aa: CASSVLAGGQETQYF
clone_size: -
j_call: TRBJ2-5
d_call: TRBD2
v_call: TRBV9

cdr3_nt: TGTGCCAGCAGCGTGTCCAGGGTGGGTGGCTACACCTTC
cdr3_aa: CASSVSRVGGYTF
clone_size: -
j_call: TRBJ1-2
d_call: -
v_call: TRBV7-8

cdr3_nt: TGTGCCAGCAGCCACATCGCGGTCCCAGCAACTAATGAAAAACTGTTTTTT
cdr3_aa: CASSHIAVPATNEKLFF
clone_size: -
j_call: TRBJ1-4
d_call: -
v_call: TRBV3-1/TRBV3-2